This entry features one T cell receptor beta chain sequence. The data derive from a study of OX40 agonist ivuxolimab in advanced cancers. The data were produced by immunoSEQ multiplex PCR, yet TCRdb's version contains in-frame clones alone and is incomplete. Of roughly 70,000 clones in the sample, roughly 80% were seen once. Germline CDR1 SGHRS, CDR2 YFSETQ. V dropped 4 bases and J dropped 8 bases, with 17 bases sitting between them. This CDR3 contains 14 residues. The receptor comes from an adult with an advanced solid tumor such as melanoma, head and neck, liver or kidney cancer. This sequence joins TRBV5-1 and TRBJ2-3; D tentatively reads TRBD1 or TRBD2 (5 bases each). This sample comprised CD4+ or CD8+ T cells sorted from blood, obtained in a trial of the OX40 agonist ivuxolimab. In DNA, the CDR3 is TGCGCCAGCAGCCAGACTGCTATGGGACGTACGCAGTATTTT. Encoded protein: CASSQTAMGRTQYF.